At least ten counts were recorded for the clone carrying this TCR beta chain. The CDR3 totals 13 residues. CDR1 is SGHTA, CDR2 FQGNSA, per germline. After removal of 9 bases from V and 2 bases from J, the junction contained 7 bases not matched to a gene. This entry is derived from a study of T cells in Graves' hyperthyroidism and ophthalmopathy. TCR beta CDR3 sequences were amplified from RNA transcripts. During a first-round RT-PCR of the TCR CDR3, the HTBI primer set was used. TCRdb reprocessed the multiplex PCR reads with MiXCR, giving one entry per CDR3 protein. The sample yields fewer than 850,000 distinct CDR3 sequences, roughly 17% seen once.

The sequenced sample was blood. The J gene is TRBJ2-7, the V gene TRBV7-2, with 7 bases lining up with TRBD2. The sequence came from a man aged 45-65 years with Graves' hyperthyroidism. CDR3 in amino acids: CASARDYAYEQYF. The CDR3 DNA reads TGTGCCAGTGCACGGGACTACGCCTACGAGCAGTACTTC.